Following are 16 T cell receptor beta chains from one sample sequenced in a study of T-cell memory formation after mild COVID-19. TCRdb reanalysed the 5' RACE reads using MiXCR and keeps one entry per CDR3 protein. This table has 450,000 or so distinct CDR3 sequences, about 23% appearing once. Sequencing used PBMCs or a T cell subset sorted from them (not recorded which). The receptor source for this set is an adult woman who had mild COVID-19 (a few samples of this study predate the infection). Cell type and time point are not known.

This clonotype occurred a few times. The gene calls are TRBV5-1 and TRBJ1-1; no definite D call. Trimming cost V 2 bases and J 0 bases, with 11 bases left between them. Germline V gene lookup returns CDR1 SGHRS and CDR2 YFSETQ. The CDR3 consists of 15 residues. The CDR3 DNA reads as TGCGCCAGCAGCTTAAGGACGGTCATGAACACTGAAGCTTTCTTT. Amino acid sequence: CASSLRTVMNTEAFF.

The J gene is TRBJ2-5, the V gene TRBV5-6; weak D call: TRBD2 (6 bases). The CDR3 sequence is 14 residues long. Germline V gene sequence: CDR1 SGHDT, CDR2 YYEEEE. V lost 0 bases and J lost 4, with 10 bases in between. The CDR3 is CASSLAPAGETQYF. For the CDR3, the DNA is TGTGCCAGCAGCTTGGCCCCAGCGGGAGAGACCCAGTACTTC. Full variable domain (missing parts from reference TRBV5-6 and TRBJ2-5): DAGVTQSPTHLIKTRGQQVTLRCSPKSGHDTVSWYQQALGQGPQFIFQYYEEEERQRGNFPDRFSGHQFPNYSSELNVNALLLGDSALYLCASSLAPAGETQYFGPGTRLLVL.

This chain connects TRBV6-4 to TRBJ1-2; unclear D gene. The germline V and J ends were trimmed by 0 bases and 2 bases, with 4 bases remaining between them. Germline-derived CDR1 and CDR2 are MRHNA and SNTAGT. There are 13 residues in the CDR3. In DNA form, the CDR3 reads TGTGCCAGCAGTGACTCGGCCAACTATGGCTACACCTTC. This translates into CASSDSANYGYTF.

This clonotype was picked up a small number of times. This sequence joins TRBV15 and TRBJ1-4; D possibly corresponds to TRBD1 (6 bases). Germline CDR1 LNHNV, CDR2 YYDKDF (reference sequence). CDR3 length equals 15 residues. Trimming left V 5 bases short and J 5 bases short, with 15 bases between. CDR3 DNA: TGTGCCACCAGCTCCCCGGGCAGGGGCAATGAAAAACTGTTTTTT. Translating it yields CATSSPGRGNEKLFF. The whole variable domain, filled in from reference TRBV15 and TRBJ1-4, reads DAMVIQNPRYQVTQFGKPVTLSCSQTLNHNVMYWYQQKSSQAPKLLFHYYDKDFNNEADTPDNFQSRRPNTSFCFLDIRSPGLGDTAMYLCATSSPGRGNEKLFFGSGTQLSVL.

There are a few counts of this clonotype. The V gene is TRBV6-2 or TRBV6-3, the J gene TRBJ2-2, with 14 bases fitting TRBD2. V was pared by 0 bases and J by 3 bases, with 9 bases of the junction left unmatched. Germline loops: CDR1 MNHEY, CDR2 SVGEGT. This CDR3 region has 20 residues. The CDR3 region has the DNA TGTGCCAGCAGTTACTCGATACGTAGGGGACTAGCGGGAGACACCGGGGAGCTGTTTTTT. Translated: CASSYSIRRGLAGDTGELFF.

This sequence joins TRBV3-1 and TRBJ2-3; 11 bases map to TRBD2. The CDR3 runs 16 residues. The V and J ends lost 3 bases and 1 base, in that order; junction bases with no gene match: 3. The V gene's germline CDR1 is LGHDT and CDR2 YNNKEL (reference sequence). The CDR3 coding sequence is TGTGCCAGCAGCCAGCGACTAGCGGGACGCACAGATACGCAGTATTTT. Translated, it gives CASSQRLAGRTDTQYF.

The chain joins TRBV4-1 to TRBJ1-1; no clear D. The germline CDR1 and CDR2 sequences are MGHRA and YSYEKL. V was trimmed by 1 base and J by 1 base, leaving 10 bases between them. The CDR3 runs 15 residues. The CDR3 here is CASSQGVAENTEAFF. The DNA for the CDR3 is TGCGCCAGCAGCCAAGGTGTGGCAGAGAACACTGAAGCTTTCTTT.

This clonotype was detected once. The J gene is TRBJ1-4, the V gene TRBV7-9, with D tentatively TRBD1 (5 bases). V shed 2 bases and J shed 0 bases, with 10 bases lying between them. Germline CDR1 and CDR2: SEHNR and FQNEAQ (reference sequence). The CDR3 runs to 16 residues. The CDR3 is CASSLSREATNEKLFF. The CDR3 nucleotides read TGTGCCAGCAGCTTATCCAGGGAAGCAACTAATGAAAAACTGTTTTTT.

V usage is TRBV12-3 or TRBV12-4 and J usage is TRBJ1-4; 7 bases align to TRBD1. V trimming: 2 bases; J trimming: 6 bases; junction bases outside the gene matches: 6. This CDR3 has 15 amino acids. CDR3 sequence: CASSLRTGRDEKLFF. The DNA of the CDR3 is TGTGCCAGCAGTTTAAGGACAGGAAGGGATGAAAAACTGTTTTTT.

This clonotype has only a few counts. CDR3 bases: TGTGCCAGCGCCAAGTCCGGGACTAGCGGGTACAATGAGCAGTTCTTC. It codes for CASAKSGTSGYNEQFF. The chain couples TRBV27 to TRBJ2-1; TRBD2 agrees at 12 bases. This CDR3 has 16 residues. Germline values: CDR1 MNHEY, CDR2 SMNVEV (reference sequence). J lost 4 bases, V lost 8 bases, and 9 bases had no gene match.

CDR3 DNA sequence: TGCAGTGCTAGAGAACGGGGAGGGCCCTGGGAGACCCAGTACTTC. This gives the protein CSARERGGPWETQYF. This chain uses TRBV20-1 with TRBJ2-5; 7 nucleotides align to TRBD2. Germline CDR1 reads DFQATT; CDR2 reads SNEGSKA (reference sequence). J gave up 5 bases and V 0 bases, and 9 bases lay outside the gene matches. This CDR3 contains 15 residues.

This clonotype was picked up a small number of times. CDR3 in DNA: TGTGCCAGTAGTATCCGCTCGACCCTGACCGTCACCTTC. Translating it yields CASSIRSTLTVTF. V gene TRBV19 combines with J gene TRBJ1-2; D gene ambiguous. The CDR3 contains 13 residues. Trimming left V 3 bases short and J 13 bases short, with 18 bases between. Germline V gene lookup returns CDR1 LNHDA and CDR2 SQIVND (reference sequence).

This chain joins TRBV4-1 and TRBJ1-1; D might be TRBD1 (6 bases). The CDR3 loop spans 15 amino acids. Trimming stripped 1 base from V and 1 base from J, with 10 bases between. The V gene's germline CDR1 is MGHRA and CDR2 YSYEKL. CDR3 DNA: TGCGCCAGCAGCCAAGGGGGACAATGGAACACTGAAGCTTTCTTT. Translation: CASSQGGQWNTEAFF.

At least ten counts were recorded for this clonotype. The CDR3 loop reads CASSLDQGLDKFF. The CDR3 bases are TGCGCCAGCAGCTTAGATCAGGGACTGGACAAGTTCTTC. The chain employs TRBV5-1 and TRBJ2-1; a weak D match, TRBD2 (6 bases). The V end lost 2 bases, the J end lost 14 bases, and 17 bases lay between the germline ends. CDR3 length: 13 amino acids. Germline V gene data show CDR1 as SGHRS and CDR2 as YFSETQ.

The chain employs TRBV11-1 and TRBJ2-7; D may correspond to TRBD1 or TRBD2 (5 bases each). Germline V gives CDR1 SGHAT, CDR2 FQDESV (reference sequence). This CDR3 has 15 residues. V lost 5 bases and J 3 bases, leaving 17 bases between the germline ends. CDR3 region: CASSTGTGRGYEQYF. The CDR3 bases are TGTGCCAGCAGCACCGGGACGGGAAGGGGCTACGAGCAGTACTTC. Full variable domain (rest looked up from reference TRBV11-1 and TRBJ2-7): EAEVAQSPRYKITEKSQAVAFWCDPISGHATLYWYRQILGQGPELLVQFQDESVVDDSQLPKDRFSAERLKGVDSTLKIQPAELGDSAMYLCASSTGTGRGYEQYFGPGTRLTVT.

This clonotype has just a few counts. The chain links TRBV7-9 to TRBJ2-7, with 12 positions matching TRBD2. CDR3 length equals 16 residues. The germline V gene encodes CDR1 SEHNR and CDR2 FQNEAQ (reference sequence). The ends lost 5 bases at V and 3 bases at J; junction bases unmatched: 8. This CDR3 reads CASSTRGTSGHYEQYF. The CDR3 coding sequence is TGTGCCAGCAGCACGCGCGGGACTAGCGGGCACTACGAGCAGTACTTC.